These 22 T cell receptor beta chains were sequenced from one sample in a study of molecular identifiers for immune sequencing clone quantification. TCRdb itself ran the PCR reads through MiXCR, one entry per CDR3 protein. The sample yields roughly 630,000 distinct CDR3 sequences, around 25% seen once. The material sequenced was naive CD8+ T cells from blood, with Jurkat cell RNA spiked in. Subset indicated: FACS-sorted CD8+CD4-CCR7+CD45RA+ naive T cells. The receptor set was obtained from a human donor in good health. Some libraries in this study had Jurkat cell RNA spiked in.

There are many counts of this clonotype. V and J are TRBV2 and TRBJ2-4; the D gene is possibly TRBD2 (6 bases). The CDR3 loop spans 18 amino acids. Germline V lookup: CDR1 SNHLY, CDR2 FYNNEI. Trimming cost V 1 base and J 0 bases, with 16 bases left between them. The CDR3 region is CASSEEEGSDLAKNIQYF. CDR3 coding DNA: TGTGCCAGCAGTGAAGAGGAGGGCTCAGACCTAGCCAAAAACATTCAGTACTTC.

The genes are TRBV20-1 and TRBJ2-1; no clear D. The V end lost 0 bases, the J end lost 8 bases, and 11 bases lay between the germline ends. Germline-derived CDR1 and CDR2 are DFQATT and SNEGSKA (reference sequence). This CDR3 has 13 residues. The CDR3 sequence: CSARDPLWDEQFF. The CDR3 bases are TGCAGTGCTAGAGATCCCCTCTGGGATGAGCAGTTCTTC.

The chain joins TRBV20-1 to TRBJ2-5; D remains ambiguous. This CDR3 contains 17 residues. Germline CDR1 reads DFQATT; CDR2 reads SNEGSKA (reference sequence). The V end was cut by 1 base, the J end by 1 base, with 19 bases between. The CDR3 is CSARADQLLGVQETQYF. The DNA of the CDR3 is TGCAGTGCTAGAGCGGACCAGCTACTGGGTGTCCAAGAGACCCAGTACTTC.

In regard to this clonotype: This may be a read error: a much more frequent sequence differs by one nucleotide. The rearrangement uses TRBV28 and TRBJ2-7, with D possibly matching TRBD1 (6 bases). The J call could be wrong; TRBJ2-1 is a better fit for the DNA end. Per the germline V gene, CDR1 is MDHEN and CDR2 is SYDVKM. This CDR3 spans 12 amino acids. The CDR3 DNA reads TGTGCCAGCAGTTTAAGGGGGTCCGAGCAGTTCTTC. This sequence encodes CASSLRGSEQFF.

This clonotype was found many times. V is TRBV5-1 and J is TRBJ2-7; a weak D match, TRBD2 (5 bases). The CDR3 has 14 residues. V gave up 2 bases and J gave up 2 bases, with 11 bases separating them. Germline assignment: CDR1 SGHRS and CDR2 YFSETQ. The CDR3 sequence: CASSLAGDTYEQYF. CDR3 coding DNA: TGCGCCAGCAGCTTAGCCGGGGATACCTACGAGCAGTACTTC.

This clonotype has just a few counts. This chain uses TRBV27 with TRBJ2-3; perhaps TRBD1 as D (5 bases). The germline V and J ends were trimmed by 2 bases and 7 bases, with 19 bases remaining between them. Looked up from germline, CDR1 is MNHEY and CDR2 is SMNVEV (reference sequence). The CDR3 has 16 residues. DNA of the CDR3: TGTGCCAGCAGTTTAACCTTGGAAGGGGTGCGAAATACGCAGTATTTT. Protein sequence: CASSLTLEGVRNTQYF.

Regarding this clonotype: The conserved closing phenylalanine or tryptophan is absent in this CDR3, likely reflecting a read error. The V call is TRBV12-3 or TRBV12-4, the J call TRBJ2-3, with D perhaps TRBD1 (5 bases). This CDR3 contains 15 residues. V lost 2 bases and J lost 2, with 11 bases in between. CDR3 amino acids: CASSLQGTLTDTQYL. The DNA of the CDR3 is TGTGCCAGCAGTTTACAGGGCACACTCACAGATACGCAGTATTTA.

This clonotype was counted at least ten times. V usage is TRBV30 and J usage is TRBJ1-5; D is possibly TRBD1 (5 bases). Trimming removed 0 bases at V and 0 bases at J, with 9 bases between. This CDR3 contains 15 residues. Germline values: CDR1 GTSNPN, CDR2 SVGIG (reference sequence). CDR3 bases: TGTGCCTGGAGTGTAGGGACCGCTAGCAATCAGCCCCAGCATTTT. This sequence encodes CAWSVGTASNQPQHF.

A word on this clonotype: The junction shows a germline mismatch at one end, possibly a read error. The V and J genes are TRBV20-1 and TRBJ2-7, with D perhaps TRBD2 (6 bases). Germline V gene lookup returns CDR1 DFQATT and CDR2 SNEGSKA (reference sequence). This CDR3 has 13 amino acids. CDR3 sequence reads: CSATPGSTYGQYF. For the CDR3, the DNA is TGCAGTGCTACTCCCGGGAGTACCTACGGGCAGTACTTC.

There are a few counts of this clonotype. V usage is TRBV11-2 and J usage is TRBJ2-7; 12 bases are shared with TRBD2. The V segment lost 3 bases and the J segment 2 bases; nucleotides outside the gene matches: 5. The CDR3 has 16 amino acids. Germline V lookup: CDR1 SGHAT, CDR2 FQNNGV. The CDR3 DNA reads TGTGCCAGCAGCTTGGCCTGGACTAGCGGGACCTACGAGCAGTACTTC. This codes for CASSLAWTSGTYEQYF. The full variable domain, rest sourced from reference TRBV11-2 and TRBJ2-7, is EAGVAQSPRYKIIEKRQSVAFWCNPISGHATLYWYQQILGQGPKLLIQFQNNGVVDDSQLPKDRFSAERLKGVDSTLKIQPAKLEDSAVYLCASSLAWTSGTYEQYFGPGTRLTVT.

This clonotype was observed a few times. This chain joins TRBV11-1 and TRBJ2-1; D call uncertain. The germline gives CDR1 SGHAT, CDR2 FQDESV (reference sequence). Trimming removed 3 bases from V and 8 bases from J, with 11 bases in between. The CDR3 covers 13 residues. The CDR3 sequence is CASSLNSWDEQFF. The CDR3 bases are TGTGCCAGCAGCTTGAACTCTTGGGATGAGCAGTTCTTC.

This clonotype was found a few times. The chain links TRBV28 to TRBJ2-2, with D tentatively TRBD1 (6 bases). This CDR3 region has 14 residues. Germline-derived CDR1 and CDR2 are MDHEN and SYDVKM. With 7 bases removed from V and 1 base from J, the gap between germline ends came to 10 bases. The CDR3 nucleotides are TGTGCCAGCAACTTGGACAGGAACACCGGGGAGCTGTTTTTT. Translating gives CASNLDRNTGELFF.

At least ten counts were recorded for this clonotype. This chain links TRBV6-6 with TRBJ2-7, with a weak D call TRBD1 (5 bases). V was shortened by 2 bases and J by 5 bases, with 10 bases between the two germline ends. The CDR3 has 13 residues. The germline V gene encodes CDR1 MNHNY and CDR2 SVGAGI (reference sequence). CDR3 coding DNA: TGTGCCAGCAGTTACAGGCAGGGCAACGAGCAGTACTTC. This sequence encodes CASSYRQGNEQYF.

Remarks on this clonotype: A much more abundant neighbour one base away suggests this may be a read error. The chain combines TRBV5-1 with TRBJ2-5; no clear D gene. The CDR3 runs 16 residues. From germline, CDR1 is SGHRS and CDR2 YFSETQ. The CDR3 DNA follows: TGCGCCGGCAGCTTGGCTCTCCTTGGGGTACAAGAGACCCAGTACTTC. Its protein product is CAGSLALLGVQETQYF.

The J gene is TRBJ2-5, the V gene TRBV21-1; TRBD2, as called in the table, went unchecked against the DNA. TRBV21-1 is shown as a pseudogene. CDR3 size: 16 residues. The CDR3 nucleotides are TGTGCCAGCAGCAAAAGGGGTAGCGGGGGAGTAGAGACCCAGTACTTC. Translating it yields CASSKRGSGGVETQYF.

This clonotype has at least ten counts. The chain combines TRBV24-1 with TRBJ2-2, with no clear D. This CDR3 spans 16 amino acids. CDR1 is KGHDR and CDR2 is SFDVKD in the germline V gene. The V gene lost 4 bases and the J gene lost 4 bases, with 15 bases spanning the gap. The CDR3 DNA follows: TGTGCCACCAGTGACCACTACAAATCACCCACCGGGGAGCTGTTTTTT. It is translated as CATSDHYKSPTGELFF.

This clonotype was observed a few times. The chain recombines TRBV20-1 with TRBJ2-7; 14 bases line up with TRBD2. The V segment lost 6 bases and the J segment 3 bases; nucleotides outside the gene matches: 10. CDR1 is DFQATT and CDR2 is SNEGSKA in the germline V gene (reference sequence). The CDR3 length is 16 residues. Written as DNA, the CDR3 is TGCAGTGCCAAGCAGCCAGGGACTAGCGGGAGCTACGAGCAGTACTTC. Encoded protein: CSAKQPGTSGSYEQYF.

This clonotype was recorded at least ten times. The V and J genes are TRBV7-9 and TRBJ2-3; 7 bases map to TRBD2. V lost 1 base and J lost 1; bases outside the gene matches: 5. CDR1 and CDR2 (germline): SEHNR, FQNEAQ (reference sequence). This CDR3 is built from 16 residues. CDR3 loop: CASSLVQAGGTDTQYF. The CDR3 DNA reads TGTGCCAGCAGCTTAGTACAGGCGGGAGGCACAGATACGCAGTATTTT.

This clonotype was counted once. This chain joins TRBV7-9 and TRBJ2-1; no clear D gene. The CDR3 sequence is 13 residues long. Germline V CDR1 and CDR2: SEHNR, FQNEAQ (reference sequence). The V gene lost 1 base and the J gene lost 7 bases, with 8 bases spanning the gap. The CDR3 region is CASSLGSTNEQFF. In DNA, the CDR3 is TGTGCCAGCAGCTTAGGTAGTACGAATGAGCAGTTCTTC.

The chain is built from TRBV12-3 or TRBV12-4 and TRBJ1-6, with 12 bases matching TRBD1. This CDR3 contains 18 residues. Trimming removed 6 bases from V and 6 bases from J; junction bases left unmatched: 12. The CDR3 DNA follows: TGTGCCAGCAGCTCCGGGACAGGGGGCGGTTCCGGTAATTCACCCCTCCACTTT. Its protein is CASSSGTGGGSGNSPLHF.

This clonotype was observed at least ten times. The genes are TRBV4-3 and TRBJ2-5, with TRBD2 as a possible D gene (5 bases). CDR1 LGHNA and CDR2 YSLEER come from the germline V gene. The V end lost 1 base, the J end lost 5 bases, and 11 bases lay between the germline ends. The CDR3 extends over 14 amino acids. CDR3 region: CASSQALGEETQYF. CDR3 nucleotides: TGCGCCAGCAGCCAAGCCCTGGGAGAGGAGACCCAGTACTTC.

The chain has TRBV5-3 and TRBJ2-3, with 11 positions matching TRBD2. TRBV5-3 is annotated as an ORF whose role is uncertain. The CDR3 contains 19 residues. V lost 8 bases and J lost 0; bases outside the gene matches: 17. The CDR3 DNA is TGTGCCAGCAGCAGAGATAGCGGGGGGGATTTAGCTAGCACAGATACGCAGTATTTT. Protein: CASSRDSGGDLASTDTQYF.